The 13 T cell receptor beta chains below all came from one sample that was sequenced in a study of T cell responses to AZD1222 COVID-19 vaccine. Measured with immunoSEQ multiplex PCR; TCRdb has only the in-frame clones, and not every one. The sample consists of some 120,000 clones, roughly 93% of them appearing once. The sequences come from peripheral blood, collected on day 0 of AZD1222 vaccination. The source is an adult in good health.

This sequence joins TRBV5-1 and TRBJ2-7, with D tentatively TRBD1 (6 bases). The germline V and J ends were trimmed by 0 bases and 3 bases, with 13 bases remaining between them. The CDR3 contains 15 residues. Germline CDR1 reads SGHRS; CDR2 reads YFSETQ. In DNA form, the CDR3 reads TGCGCCAGCAGCTTGGGTGGACAGTCCCACTACGAGCAGTACTTC. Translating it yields CASSLGGQSHYEQYF.

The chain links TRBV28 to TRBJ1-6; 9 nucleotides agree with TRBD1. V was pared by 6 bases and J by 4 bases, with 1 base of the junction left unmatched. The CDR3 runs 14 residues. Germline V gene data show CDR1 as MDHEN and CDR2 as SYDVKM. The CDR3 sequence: CASRGQGYNSPLHF. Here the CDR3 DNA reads TGTGCCAGCAGGGGACAGGGATATAATTCACCCCTCCACTTT.

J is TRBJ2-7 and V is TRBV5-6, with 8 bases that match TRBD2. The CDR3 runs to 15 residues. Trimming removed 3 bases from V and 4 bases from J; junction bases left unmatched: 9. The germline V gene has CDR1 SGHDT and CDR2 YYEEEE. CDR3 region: CASSSGLARLYEQYF. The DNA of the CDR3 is TGTGCCAGCAGCTCCGGACTAGCTCGGCTTTACGAGCAGTACTTC.

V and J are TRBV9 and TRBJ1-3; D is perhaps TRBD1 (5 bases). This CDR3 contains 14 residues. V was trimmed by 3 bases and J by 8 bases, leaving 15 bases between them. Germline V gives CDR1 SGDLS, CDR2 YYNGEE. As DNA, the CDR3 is TGTGCCAGCAGCGCCGGGACGACTGCAGACACCATATATTTT. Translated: CASSAGTTADTIYF.

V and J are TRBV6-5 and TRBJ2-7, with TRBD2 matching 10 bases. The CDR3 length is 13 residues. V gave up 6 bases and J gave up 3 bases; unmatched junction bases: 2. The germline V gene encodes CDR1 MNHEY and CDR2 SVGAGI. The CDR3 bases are TGTGCCAGCAGGTCTAGCGGGAGCTACGAGCAGTACTTC. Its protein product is CASRSSGSYEQYF.

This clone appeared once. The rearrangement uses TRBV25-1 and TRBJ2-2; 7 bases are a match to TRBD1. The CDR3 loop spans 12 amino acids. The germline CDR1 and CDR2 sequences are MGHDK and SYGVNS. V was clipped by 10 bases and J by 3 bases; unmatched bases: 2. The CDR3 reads CATQGDTGELFF. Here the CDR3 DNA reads TGTGCCACCCAGGGGGACACCGGGGAGCTGTTTTTT. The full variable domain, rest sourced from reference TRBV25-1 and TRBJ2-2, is EADIYQTPRYLVIGTGKKITLECSQTMGHDKMYWYQQDPGMELHLIHYSYGVNSTEKGDLSSESTVSRIRTEHFPLTLESARPSHTSQYLCATQGDTGELFFGEGSRLTVL.

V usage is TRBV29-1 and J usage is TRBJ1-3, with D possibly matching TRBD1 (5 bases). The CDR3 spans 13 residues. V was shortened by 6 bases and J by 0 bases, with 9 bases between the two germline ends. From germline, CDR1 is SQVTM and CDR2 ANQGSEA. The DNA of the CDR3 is TGCAGCGTACAGGAGACCTCTGGAAACACCATATATTTT. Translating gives CSVQETSGNTIYF. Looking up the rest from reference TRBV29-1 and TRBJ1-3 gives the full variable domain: SAVISQKPSRDICQRGTSLTIQCQVDSQVTMMFWYRQQPGQSLTLIATANQGSEATYESGFVIDKFPISRPNLTFSTLTVSNMSPEDSSIYLCSVQETSGNTIYFGEGSWLTVV.

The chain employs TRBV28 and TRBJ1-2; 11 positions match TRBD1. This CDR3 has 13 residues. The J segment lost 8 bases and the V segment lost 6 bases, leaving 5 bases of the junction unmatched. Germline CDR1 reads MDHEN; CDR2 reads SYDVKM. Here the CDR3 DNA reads TGTGCCAGCAGGGGAGGGACAGGGGGAGGCTACACCTTC. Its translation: CASRGGTGGGYTF.

The CDR3 sequence is CASSLGDSTNYGYTF. DNA of the CDR3: TGCGCCAGCAGCTTGGGGGACAGCACTAACTATGGCTACACCTTC. J is TRBJ1-2 and V is TRBV5-1, with 7 bases that match TRBD1. Trimming removed 0 bases from V and 0 bases from J; junction bases left unmatched: 2. The CDR3 has 15 amino acids. Per the germline V gene, CDR1 is SGHRS and CDR2 is YFSETQ.

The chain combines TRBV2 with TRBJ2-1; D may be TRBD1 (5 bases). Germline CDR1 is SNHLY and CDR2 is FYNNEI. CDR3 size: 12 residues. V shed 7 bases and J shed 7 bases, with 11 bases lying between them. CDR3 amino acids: CASNGAANEQFF. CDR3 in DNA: TGTGCCAGCAATGGGGCGGCTAATGAGCAGTTCTTC.

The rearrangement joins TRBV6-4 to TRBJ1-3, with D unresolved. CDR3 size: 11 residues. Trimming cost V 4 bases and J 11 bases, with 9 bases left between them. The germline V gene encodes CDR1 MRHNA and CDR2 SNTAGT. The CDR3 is CASSGESAIYF. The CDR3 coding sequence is TGTGCCAGCAGTGGAGAATCGGCCATATATTTT.

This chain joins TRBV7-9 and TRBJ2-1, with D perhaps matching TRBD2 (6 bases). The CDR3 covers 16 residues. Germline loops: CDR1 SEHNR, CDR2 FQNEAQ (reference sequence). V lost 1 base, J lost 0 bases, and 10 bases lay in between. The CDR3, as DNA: TGTGCCAGCAGCTTAGGACCACTAGCCTCCTACAATGAGCAGTTCTTC. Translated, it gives CASSLGPLASYNEQFF.

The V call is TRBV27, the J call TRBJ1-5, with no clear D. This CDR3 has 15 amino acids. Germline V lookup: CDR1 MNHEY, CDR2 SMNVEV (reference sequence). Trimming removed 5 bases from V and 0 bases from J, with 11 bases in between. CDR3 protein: CASSLTVNSNQPQHF. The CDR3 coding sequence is TGTGCCAGCAGTCTTACAGTAAATAGCAATCAGCCCCAGCATTTT.